The clone carrying this T cell receptor beta chain was counted only a few times. Its target is unknown. CDR1 and CDR2 (germline): WSHSY, SAAADI. The CDR3 runs 11 residues. V gave up 10 bases and J gave up 5 bases, with 11 bases separating them. Each TCR beta cDNA library carried unique molecular identifiers. Each CDR3 protein is one row after TCRdb ran MiXCR on the PCR reads. The sample holds about 810,000 distinct CDR3 sequences; approximately 53% are singletons and the top ten take roughly 4.4%. This specimen comes from a study of post-analysis software for immune sequencing data. Study-wide findings and caveats: Multiple sclerosis was associated with a significant reduction in normalized Chao1 diversity relative to controls. The five TRBV segments detected at higher frequency in patients than in controls included TRBV5-6, TRBV5-1 and TRBV20-1.

This TCR was sampled from a girl aged 5 to 17 with multiple sclerosis. The chain employs TRBV10-2 and TRBJ2-5, with TRBD2 as a possible D gene (6 bases). The source material was blood. The CDR3 loop is CATRLGETQYF. CDR3 coding DNA: TGCGCCACCAGACTAGGGGAGACCCAGTACTTC.